This T cell receptor beta chain is from a study of T cell responses to AZD1222 COVID-19 vaccine (dated by TCRdb to about 2021). Looking at the study overall: Because spike-specific TCR depth and breadth did not differ between the two schedules, AZD1222 recipients who got a second dose at roughly 4 weeks were pooled with those who got a second dose at roughly 12 weeks. A total of just over 230 trial participants underwent TCR sequencing, of whom more than 200 had received two doses of AZD1222 and around 26 had received two doses of the MenACWY control vaccine. Trial participants were enrolled into age subgroups of 18-55, 56-69 and 70-plus years, which contained about 150, 28 and 57 TCR-sequenced participants, respectively. The full study reports these points: Conclusions about previously exposed vaccinees are limited, since just a handful of AZD1222 recipients were seropositive for SARS-CoV-2 at baseline. Participants were mostly white British, with more females than males. The authors suggested clonal diversity may have been underestimated. CD4 TCRs associated with the vaccine covered the entire spike protein, and the dominant responses were in regions 160-218 and 743-854. After two AZD1222 doses, both the breadth and the depth of spike-specific TCRs were significantly higher than at day 0 and than in MenACWY recipients. Because no day 14 peak-response samples were available, the repertoires could be characterized only after the peak T cell response. The 56-69-year group was small, and its depth increase did not reach significance, likely because of low power. Epitopes outside the regions mutated in the B.1.351 and B.1.1.7 variants were reportedly recognized by nearly half of the unique spike-specific TCRs.

About this clone itself: There is no known antigen for this receptor. One base away there is no much larger clone; base qualities are not given.

The CDR3 regions of human TCRbeta chains were subjected to immunosequencing. As for the original processing: TCRs in the repertoires were matched against a reference library of SARS-CoV-2-specific TCRs that had been generated with the MIRA antigen-specificity platform. Breadth was defined as the fraction of unique TCRs that were SARS-CoV-2-associated, and depth was defined as the fraction of total T cells that were SARS-CoV-2-associated. Using the MIRA data, each spike-specific TCR was mapped to the spike region that the TCR reacts to and placed in a CD4 or CD8 class. Log10-transformed breadth and depth values were compared by one-way ANOVA with Sidak's multiple comparisons tests. Sourced from immuneACCESS, this table was stored by TCRdb with only in-frame sequences that have V and J called. A share of the clones is absent; for the studies checked, an unresolved V gene accounts for under half, and the remainder has no known explanation. V and J calls and clone size come straight from that table; D and trimming were deduced from the DNA. The sample profile shows about 120,000 clones; about 90% of them were found once. 8% to 9.5% of the sample comes from the top ten.

The sample's time point, from its label and the paper: baseline before first vaccination. The vaccinee samples were drawn from two UK trials, COV001 and COV002, one of which was a single-blind randomized controlled phase 2/3 trial testing AZD1222 (ChAdOx1 nCoV-19) in healthy adults. Trial participant PBMC samples were collected at day 0 and day 28 after the second dose for TCRbeta chain sequencing. This material consisted of peripheral blood, taken on day 0 of AZD1222 vaccination. The origin of this receptor is an adult in good health.

The DNA reads TGCGCCAGCGGGGGGGAAACAACCGACTACAATGAGCAGTTCTTC. Translated, this gives CASGGETTDYNEQFF. Here the chain combines TRBV5-1 and TRBJ2-1; 7 nucleotides in the junction match TRBD2. Trimming leaves V shorter by 7 bases and J shorter by 3 bases, with the junction holding 10 bases beyond the gene matches. The CDR3 spans 15 residues, from the cysteine through the phenylalanine. Left in the record is the CDR3 DNA by itself, 45 bases read in frame from the first base. For CDR1 and CDR2, the germline V gene lists SGHRS and YFSETQ.